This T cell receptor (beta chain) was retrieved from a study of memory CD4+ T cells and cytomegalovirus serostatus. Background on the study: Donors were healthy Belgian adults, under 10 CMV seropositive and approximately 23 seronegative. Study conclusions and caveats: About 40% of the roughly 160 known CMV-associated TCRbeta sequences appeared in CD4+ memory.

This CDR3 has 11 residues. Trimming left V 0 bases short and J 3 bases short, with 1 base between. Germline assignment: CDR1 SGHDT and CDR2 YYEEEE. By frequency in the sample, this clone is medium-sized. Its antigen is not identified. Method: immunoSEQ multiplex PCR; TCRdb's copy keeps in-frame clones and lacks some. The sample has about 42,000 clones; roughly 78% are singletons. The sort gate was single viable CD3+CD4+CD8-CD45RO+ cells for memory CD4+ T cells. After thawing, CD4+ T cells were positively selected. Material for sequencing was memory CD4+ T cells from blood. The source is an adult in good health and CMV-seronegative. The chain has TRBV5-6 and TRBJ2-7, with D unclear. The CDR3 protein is CASSLDYEQYF. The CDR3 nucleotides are TGTGCCAGCAGCTTGGACTACGAGCAGTACTTC.